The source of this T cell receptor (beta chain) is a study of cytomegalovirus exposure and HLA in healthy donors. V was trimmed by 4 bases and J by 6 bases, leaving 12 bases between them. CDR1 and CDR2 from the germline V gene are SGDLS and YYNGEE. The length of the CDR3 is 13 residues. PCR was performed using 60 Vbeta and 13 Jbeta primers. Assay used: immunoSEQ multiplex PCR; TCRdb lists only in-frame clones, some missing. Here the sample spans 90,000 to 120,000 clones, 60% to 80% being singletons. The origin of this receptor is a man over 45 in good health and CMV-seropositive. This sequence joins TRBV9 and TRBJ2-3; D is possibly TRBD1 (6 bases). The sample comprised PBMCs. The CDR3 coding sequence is TGTGCCAGCAGCCCCGGGACACCGGATACGCAGTATTTT. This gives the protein CASSPGTPDTQYF.